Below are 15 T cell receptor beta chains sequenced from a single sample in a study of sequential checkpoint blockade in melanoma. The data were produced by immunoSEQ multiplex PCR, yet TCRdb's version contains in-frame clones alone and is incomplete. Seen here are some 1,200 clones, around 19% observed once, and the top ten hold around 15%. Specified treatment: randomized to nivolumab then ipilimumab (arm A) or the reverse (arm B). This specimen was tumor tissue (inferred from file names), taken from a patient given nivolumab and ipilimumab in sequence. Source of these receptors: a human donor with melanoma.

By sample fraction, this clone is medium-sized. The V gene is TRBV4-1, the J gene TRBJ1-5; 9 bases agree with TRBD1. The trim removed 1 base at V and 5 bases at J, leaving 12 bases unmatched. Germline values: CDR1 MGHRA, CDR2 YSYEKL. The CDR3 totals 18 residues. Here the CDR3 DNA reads TGCGCCAGCAGCCAAGCCCTAACAGGGGGCGTTTTACATCAGCCCCAGCATTTT. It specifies CASSQALTGGVLHQPQHF.

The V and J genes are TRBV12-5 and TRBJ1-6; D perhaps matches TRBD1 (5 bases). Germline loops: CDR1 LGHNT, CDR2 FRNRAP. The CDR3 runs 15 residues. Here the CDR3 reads CASTSWGLLPSPLHF. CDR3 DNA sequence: TGTGCCAGCACCTCGTGGGGCCTCCTACCCTCACCCCTCCACTTT.

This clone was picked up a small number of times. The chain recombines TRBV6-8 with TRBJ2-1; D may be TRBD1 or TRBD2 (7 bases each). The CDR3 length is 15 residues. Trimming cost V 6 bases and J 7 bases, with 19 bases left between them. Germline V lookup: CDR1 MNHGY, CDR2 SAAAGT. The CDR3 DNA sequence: TGTGCCAGCAGCCCAGGGGGGGACTCTATGAATGAGCAGTTCTTC. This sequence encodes CASSPGGDSMNEQFF.

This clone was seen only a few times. This CDR3 is CASSYAGTKSYEQYF. The CDR3 DNA sequence: TGTGCCAGCAGTTATGCCGGGACTAAATCCTACGAGCAGTACTTC. The chain employs TRBV6-8 and TRBJ2-7, with 7 positions matching TRBD2. Germline CDR1 is MNHGY and CDR2 is SAAAGT. The V segment lost 3 bases and the J segment 1 base; nucleotides outside the gene matches: 6. This CDR3 spans 15 amino acids.

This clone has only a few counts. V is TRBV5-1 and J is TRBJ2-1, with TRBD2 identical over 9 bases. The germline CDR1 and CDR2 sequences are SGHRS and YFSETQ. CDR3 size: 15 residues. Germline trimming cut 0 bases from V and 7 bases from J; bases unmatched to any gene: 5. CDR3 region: CASSLARAGGNEQFF. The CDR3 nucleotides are TGCGCCAGCAGCTTGGCCAGGGCGGGGGGGAATGAGCAGTTCTTC. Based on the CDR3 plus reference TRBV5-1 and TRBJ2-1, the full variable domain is KAGVTQTPRYLIKTRGQQVTLSCSPISGHRSVSWYQQTPGQGLQFLFEYFSETQRNKGNFPGRFSGRQFSNSRSEMNVSTLELGDSALYLCASSLARAGGNEQFFGPGTRLTVL.

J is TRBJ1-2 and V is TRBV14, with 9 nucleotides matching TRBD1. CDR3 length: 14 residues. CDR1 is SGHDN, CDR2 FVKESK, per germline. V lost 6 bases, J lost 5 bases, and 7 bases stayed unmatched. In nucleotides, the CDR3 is TGTGCCAGCAGACCCCGGGACAGGGAGTATGGCTACACCTTC. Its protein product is CASRPRDREYGYTF.

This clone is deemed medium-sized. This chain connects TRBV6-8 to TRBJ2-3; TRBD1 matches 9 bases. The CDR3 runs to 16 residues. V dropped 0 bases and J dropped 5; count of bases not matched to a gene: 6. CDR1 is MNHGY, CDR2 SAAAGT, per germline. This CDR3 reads CASSYSGQGGEDTQYF. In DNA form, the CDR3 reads TGTGCCAGCAGTTACTCGGGACAGGGAGGAGAAGATACGCAGTATTTT.

CDR3 in amino acids: CASSPSTAREQYF. In DNA form, the CDR3 reads TGTGCCAGTAGCCCTAGTACTGCTAGGGAGCAGTACTTC. The chain recombines TRBV19 with TRBJ2-7, with D unclear. Germline V lookup: CDR1 LNHDA, CDR2 SQIVND (reference sequence). The V end was cut by 6 bases, the J end by 7 bases, with 16 bases between. This CDR3 contains 13 residues.

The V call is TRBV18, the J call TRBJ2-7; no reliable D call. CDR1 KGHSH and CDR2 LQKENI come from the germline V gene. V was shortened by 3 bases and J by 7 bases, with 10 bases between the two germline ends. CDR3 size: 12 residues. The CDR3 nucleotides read TGTGCCAGCTCACCTTTCGGTGGTGAGCAGTACTTC. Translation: CASSPFGGEQYF.

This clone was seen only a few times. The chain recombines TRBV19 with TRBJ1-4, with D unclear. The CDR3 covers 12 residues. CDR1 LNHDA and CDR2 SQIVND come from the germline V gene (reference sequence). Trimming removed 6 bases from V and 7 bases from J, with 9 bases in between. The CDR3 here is CASSHPGEKLFF. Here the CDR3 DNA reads TGTGCCAGTAGCCACCCCGGTGAAAAACTGTTTTTT.

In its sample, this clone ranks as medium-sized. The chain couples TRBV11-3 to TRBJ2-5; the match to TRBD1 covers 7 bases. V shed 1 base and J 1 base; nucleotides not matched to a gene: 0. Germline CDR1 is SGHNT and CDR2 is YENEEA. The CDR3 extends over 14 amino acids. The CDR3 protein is CASSLGDSQETQYF. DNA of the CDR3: TGTGCCAGCAGCTTAGGGGACAGCCAAGAGACCCAGTACTTC.

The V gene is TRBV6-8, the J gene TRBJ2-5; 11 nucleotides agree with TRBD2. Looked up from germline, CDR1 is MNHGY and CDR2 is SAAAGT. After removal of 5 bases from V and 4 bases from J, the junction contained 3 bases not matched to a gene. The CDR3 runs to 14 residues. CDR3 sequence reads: CASSPTSGGETQYF. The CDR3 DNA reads TGTGCCAGCAGTCCTACTAGCGGGGGAGAGACCCAGTACTTC.

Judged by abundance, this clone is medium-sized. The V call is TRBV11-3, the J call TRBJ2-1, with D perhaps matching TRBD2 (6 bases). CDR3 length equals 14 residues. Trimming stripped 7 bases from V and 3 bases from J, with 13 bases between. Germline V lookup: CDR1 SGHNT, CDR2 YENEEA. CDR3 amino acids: CASKGREIYNEQFF. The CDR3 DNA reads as TGTGCCAGCAAGGGTCGGGAGATCTACAATGAGCAGTTCTTC.

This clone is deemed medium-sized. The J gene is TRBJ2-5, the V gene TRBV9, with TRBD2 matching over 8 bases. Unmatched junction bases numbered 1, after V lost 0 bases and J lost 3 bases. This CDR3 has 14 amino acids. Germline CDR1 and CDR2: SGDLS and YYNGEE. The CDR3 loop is CASSVAGGKETQYF. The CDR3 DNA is TGTGCCAGCAGCGTAGCGGGGGGGAAAGAGACCCAGTACTTC.

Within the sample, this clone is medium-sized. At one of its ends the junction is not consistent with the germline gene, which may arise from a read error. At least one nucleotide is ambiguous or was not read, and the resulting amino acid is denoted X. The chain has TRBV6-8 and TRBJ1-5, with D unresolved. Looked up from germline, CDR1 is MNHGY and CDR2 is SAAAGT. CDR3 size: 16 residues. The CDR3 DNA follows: TGTGCCAGCAGTTACTCGAGATCCTCATCGTATCAGCCCCAGYATTTT. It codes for CASSYSRSSSYQPQXF.